The present T cell receptor (beta chain) was sequenced within a study of blood T cells in healthy people across ages. The authors isolated at least 6.5 million PBMCs per sample. Alongside a J-beta primer mix, a sample-barcoded 5' primer served in a second PCR lasting about 7 to 12 cycles. Each cDNA molecule carried a tag from a template-switch adaptor that contained 12 random nucleotides. In TCRdb, the 5' RACE reads were re-called with MiXCR into one record per CDR3 protein. The repertoire holds some 1.5 million distinct CDR3 sequences, 40% to 45% seen once, with approximately 4% in the top ten. Study-level results: Roughly linear declines in TCR beta diversity per million T cells occurred with age.

This clonotype came up a few times. What it binds is unknown. Germline V CDR1 and CDR2: SEHNR, FQNEAQ (reference sequence). The CDR3 spans 12 residues. V was trimmed by 5 bases and J by 8 bases, leaving 12 bases between them. This receptor was identified in a woman aged 18-29 years in good health. The rearrangement links TRBV7-9 to TRBJ1-2; D gene unclear. The source material was blood. CDR3 nucleotide sequence: TGTGCCAGCAGCCCAGGTTCTCAGGGCTACACCTTC. Translating gives CASSPGSQGYTF.